This passage covers 16 T cell receptor beta chains from one sample sequenced in a study of human T cells and chemical hapten exposure. Time point: pre-sensitization, week 0. Treatment noted: therapeutic diphenylcyclopropenone sensitization with weekly scalp DPC. Via MiXCR, TCRdb re-called the RACE reads, giving one row per CDR3 protein. The sample has about 80,000 distinct CDR3 sequences, around 15% seen once; the top ten hold 3.5% to 6%. The source material was whole blood, sampled in connection with sensitization to the hapten diphenylcyclopropenone (DPC). The receptors originated from a woman aged 50 to 60 with alopecia areata. Some clones in this sample may be carry-over from other donors' samples.

This clonotype was found a few times. J is TRBJ2-3 and V is TRBV5-6, with TRBD2 matching over 10 bases. Per germline, CDR1 SGHDT and CDR2 YYEEEE. V was pared by 3 bases and J by 0 bases, with 4 bases of the junction left unmatched. The CDR3 spans 16 residues. This CDR3 is CASSSTSGSSTDTQYF. CDR3 nucleotide sequence: TGTGCCAGCAGCTCGACTAGCGGGTCTAGCACAGATACGCAGTATTTT.

This clonotype was seen a handful of times. V gene TRBV12-3 or TRBV12-4 combines with J gene TRBJ1-5, with D possibly TRBD1 on 6 matching bases. The CDR3 sequence is 15 residues long. Trimming pared 6 bases from V and 3 bases from J, leaving 15 bases between. In DNA, the CDR3 is TGTGCCAGCAGCCTACAGGGAGGGCTCAATCAGCCCCAGCATTTT. Its translation: CASSLQGGLNQPQHF.

The chain combines TRBV19 with TRBJ2-2; TRBD2 aligns across 8 bases. Germline assignment: CDR1 LNHDA and CDR2 SQIVND (reference sequence). The V gene end was trimmed by 5 bases and the J gene end by 6 bases; junction bases not matched to a gene: 11. The CDR3 extends over 16 amino acids. The CDR3, as DNA: TGTGCCAGTAGTTCTGAACTAGCGGTGCCGGCCGGGGAGCTGTTTTTT. Protein sequence: CASSSELAVPAGELFF.

This clonotype was seen ten or more times. The V and J genes are TRBV20-1 and TRBJ2-2, with D unclear. This CDR3 comprises 13 residues. The ends were cut back, 3 bases at V and 2 bases at J, with 7 bases in the middle. CDR1 and CDR2 (germline): DFQATT, SNEGSKA (reference sequence). The CDR3 DNA sequence: TGCAGTGCTAGTGCGAGCAACACCGGGGAGCTGTTTTTT. Its protein product is CSASASNTGELFF.

This clonotype was counted only a few times. This chain connects TRBV3-1 to TRBJ2-1; D is unclear. This CDR3 has 16 residues. The germline gives CDR1 LGHDT, CDR2 YNNKEL (reference sequence). Deletions cut 3 bases from V and 6 bases from J, with 18 bases between. In DNA form, the CDR3 reads TGTGCCAGCAGCCAGACCCAATTGGGTTCTCGCAATGAGCAGTTCTTC. Its translation is CASSQTQLGSRNEQFF.

The rearrangement uses TRBV2 and TRBJ2-7, with 7 nucleotides matching TRBD1. Unmatched junction bases numbered 6, after V lost 5 bases and J lost 2 bases. Germline V gene lookup returns CDR1 SNHLY and CDR2 FYNNEI. The CDR3 runs 14 residues. The CDR3 nucleotides are TGTGCCAGCAGTACCGGGACAGTGGCCTACGAGCAGTACTTC. Protein product: CASSTGTVAYEQYF.

The J gene is TRBJ1-3, the V gene TRBV29-1; tentative D call: TRBD1 (6 bases). V lost 6 bases and J 4 bases, leaving 16 bases between the germline ends. CDR3 length: 14 residues. Germline V gene data show CDR1 as SQVTM and CDR2 as ANQGSEA. Here the CDR3 reads CSVGAQGEGNTIYF. The CDR3 DNA sequence: TGCAGCGTCGGAGCACAGGGAGAAGGAAACACCATATATTTT.

This clonotype has more than one count but fewer than ten. The chain carries TRBV27 and TRBJ1-5; 9 bases line up with TRBD1. This CDR3 has 15 residues. Germline CDR1 and CDR2: MNHEY and SMNVEV (reference sequence). V shed 5 bases and J 5 bases; nucleotides not matched to a gene: 7. CDR3 bases: TGTGCCAGCAGTCCCGGGGACAGGGATGATCAGCCCCAGCATTTT. Its protein product is CASSPGDRDDQPQHF.

The chain has TRBV12-3 or TRBV12-4 and TRBJ2-5; 12 positions match TRBD2. The CDR3 loop spans 16 amino acids. After removal of 3 bases from V and 7 bases from J, the junction contained 9 bases not matched to a gene. The CDR3 reads CASSFRLAGVMGTQYF. CDR3 bases: TGTGCCAGCAGTTTTCGACTAGCGGGAGTTATGGGGACCCAGTACTTC.

This clonotype was seen a handful of times. The gene calls are TRBV20-1 and TRBJ2-1; no clear D. The CDR3 is made up of 13 amino acids. The germline gives CDR1 DFQATT, CDR2 SNEGSKA (reference sequence). Trimming removed 0 bases from V and 4 bases from J, with 7 bases in between. The CDR3 loop is CSARDLQYNEQFF. The CDR3 bases are TGCAGTGCTAGAGATTTGCAATACAATGAGCAGTTCTTC.

The gene calls are TRBV18 and TRBJ1-1; D gene unclear. This CDR3 contains 12 residues. V was trimmed by 1 base and J by 8 bases, leaving 8 bases between them. Germline CDR1 is KGHSH and CDR2 is LQKENI. CDR3 DNA sequence: TGTGCCAGCTCACCACAGGAGGGCGAAGCTTTCTTT. It specifies CASSPQEGEAFF.

This clonotype was recorded a few times. J is TRBJ2-1 and V is TRBV4-3, with D hard to call. Per the germline V gene, CDR1 is LGHNA and CDR2 is YSLEER. There are 14 residues in the CDR3. With 0 bases removed from V and 7 bases from J, the gap between germline ends came to 10 bases. Written as DNA, the CDR3 is TGCGCCAGCAGCCAAGATAGGGCCTCGAATGAGCAGTTCTTC. Translating gives CASSQDRASNEQFF.

This rearrangement joins TRBV27 to TRBJ2-1, with 12 bases that match TRBD2. CDR1 is MNHEY, CDR2 SMNVEV, per germline (reference sequence). V gave up 6 bases and J gave up 0 bases; unmatched junction bases: 9. This CDR3 has 18 amino acids. CDR3: CASRGETSGSSSYNEQFF. In DNA form, the CDR3 reads TGTGCCAGCAGGGGGGAGACTAGCGGGAGTAGCTCCTACAATGAGCAGTTCTTC.

The gene calls are TRBV7-2 and TRBJ2-7, with TRBD2 matching 11 bases. CDR3 length: 15 amino acids. Germline values: CDR1 SGHTA, CDR2 FQGNSA. The V and J ends lost 0 bases and 4 bases, in that order; junction bases with no gene match: 2. The CDR3 region is CASSLALAGVYEQYF. CDR3 DNA: TGTGCCAGCAGCTTAGCACTAGCGGGAGTTTACGAGCAGTACTTC.

This clonotype was seen a handful of times. The chain employs TRBV14 and TRBJ2-4; 9 bases match TRBD1. The CDR3 runs to 15 residues. V lost 3 bases to trimming and J lost 8 bases; unmatched junction nucleotides: 8. CDR1 and CDR2 from the germline V gene are SGHDN and FVKESK. The CDR3 reads CASSHTGGALDIQYF. In DNA, the CDR3 is TGTGCCAGCAGCCATACAGGGGGCGCGTTGGACATTCAGTACTTC.

This clonotype was recorded a few times. This chain joins TRBV12-3 or TRBV12-4 and TRBJ2-5; D call uncertain. The CDR3 has 11 amino acids. V dropped 7 bases and J dropped 2 bases, with 5 bases sitting between them. CDR3 DNA sequence: TGTGCCAGCACCCAACAAGAGACCCAGTACTTC. Residues: CASTQQETQYF.